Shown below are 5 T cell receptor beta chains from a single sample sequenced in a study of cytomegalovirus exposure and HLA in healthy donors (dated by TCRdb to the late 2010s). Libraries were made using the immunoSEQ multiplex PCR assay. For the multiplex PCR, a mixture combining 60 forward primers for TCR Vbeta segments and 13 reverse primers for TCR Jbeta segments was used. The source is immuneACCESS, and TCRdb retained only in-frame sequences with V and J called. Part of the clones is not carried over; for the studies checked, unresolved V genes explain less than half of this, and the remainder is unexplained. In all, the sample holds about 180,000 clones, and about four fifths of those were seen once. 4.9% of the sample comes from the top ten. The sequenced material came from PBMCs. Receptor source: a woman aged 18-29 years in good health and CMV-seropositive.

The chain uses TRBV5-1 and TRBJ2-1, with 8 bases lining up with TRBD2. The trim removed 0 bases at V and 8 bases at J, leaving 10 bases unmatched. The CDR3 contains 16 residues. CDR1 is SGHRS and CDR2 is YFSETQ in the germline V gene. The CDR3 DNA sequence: TGCGCCAGCAGCTTGGCCTGGGGACTAGTTCGGGATGAGCAGTTCTTC. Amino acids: CASSLAWGLVRDEQFF. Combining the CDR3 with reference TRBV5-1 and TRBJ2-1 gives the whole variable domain KAGVTQTPRYLIKTRGQQVTLSCSPISGHRSVSWYQQTPGQGLQFLFEYFSETQRNKGNFPGRFSGRQFSNSRSEMNVSTLELGDSALYLCASSLAWGLVRDEQFFGPGTRLTVL.

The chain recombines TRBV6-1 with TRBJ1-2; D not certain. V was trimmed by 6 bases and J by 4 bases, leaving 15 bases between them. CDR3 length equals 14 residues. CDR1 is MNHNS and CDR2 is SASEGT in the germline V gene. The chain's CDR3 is CASSRDGAAYGYTF. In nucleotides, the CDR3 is TGTGCCAGCAGCCGCGACGGAGCAGCCTATGGCTACACCTTC.

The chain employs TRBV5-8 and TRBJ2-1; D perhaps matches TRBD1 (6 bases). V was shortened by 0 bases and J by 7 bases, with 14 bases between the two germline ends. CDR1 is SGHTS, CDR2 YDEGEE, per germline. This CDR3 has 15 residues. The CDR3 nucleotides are TGTGCCAGCAGCTTGGAGGGCAGGGGATGGAATGAGCAGTTCTTC. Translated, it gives CASSLEGRGWNEQFF.

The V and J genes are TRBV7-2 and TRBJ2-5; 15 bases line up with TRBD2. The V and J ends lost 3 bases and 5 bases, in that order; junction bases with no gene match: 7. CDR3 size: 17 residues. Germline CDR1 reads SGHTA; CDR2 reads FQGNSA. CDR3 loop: CASSLVGTSGGRETQYF. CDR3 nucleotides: TGTGCCAGCAGCTTGGTCGGGACTAGCGGGGGGCGGGAGACCCAGTACTTC.

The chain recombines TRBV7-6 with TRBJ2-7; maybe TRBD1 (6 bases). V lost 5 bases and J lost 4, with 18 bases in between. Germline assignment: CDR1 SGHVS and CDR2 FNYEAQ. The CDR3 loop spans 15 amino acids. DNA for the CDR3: TGTGCCAGCAGCCCTAGGAAAGACAGGCTATACGAGCAGTACTTC. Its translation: CASSPRKDRLYEQYF.